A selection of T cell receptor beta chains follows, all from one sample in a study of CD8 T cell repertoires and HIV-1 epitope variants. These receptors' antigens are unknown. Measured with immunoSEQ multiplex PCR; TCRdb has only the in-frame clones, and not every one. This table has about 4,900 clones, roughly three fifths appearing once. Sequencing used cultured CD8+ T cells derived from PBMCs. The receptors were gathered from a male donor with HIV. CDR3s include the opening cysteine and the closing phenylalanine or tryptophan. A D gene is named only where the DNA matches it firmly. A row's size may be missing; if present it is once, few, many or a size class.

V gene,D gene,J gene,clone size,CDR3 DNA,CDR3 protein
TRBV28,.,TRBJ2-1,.,TGTGCCAGCAGCTTTATATATGGGCGGCCTCAGGGCTCCTACAATGAGCAGTTCTTC,CASSFIYGRPQGSYNEQFF
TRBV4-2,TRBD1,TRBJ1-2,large,TGTGCCAGCAGCCTAGGGGACAGCGGGAGGGGTGGCTACACCTTC,CASSLGDSGRGGYTF
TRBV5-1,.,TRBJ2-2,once,TGCGCCAGCAGCTTGGCGAACACCGGGGAGCTGTTTTTT,CASSLANTGELFF
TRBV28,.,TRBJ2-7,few,TGTGCCAGCAGTTTAGCGGCCAACTACGAGCAGTACTTC,CASSLAANYEQYF
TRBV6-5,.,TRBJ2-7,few,TGTGCCAGCAGTTACCGACTGCTAGTAGGCTACGAGCAGTACTTC,CASSYRLLVGYEQYF
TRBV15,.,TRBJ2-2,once,TGTGCCACCAGCAGAGATGGGAATAGGGTGGATAACACCGGGGAGCTGTTTTTT,CATSRDGNRVDNTGELFF
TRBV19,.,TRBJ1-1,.,TGTGCCTCGGTCATGAACACTGAAGCTTTCTTT,CASVMNTEAFF
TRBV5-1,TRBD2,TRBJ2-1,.,TGCGCCAGCAGCGTCTCCGGGACTACCTACAATGAGCAGTTCTTC,CASSVSGTTYNEQFF
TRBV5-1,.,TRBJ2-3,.,TGCGCCAGCACGCTTGGGCGCACAGATACGCAGTATTTT,CASTLGRTDTQYF
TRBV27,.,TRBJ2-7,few,TGTGCCAGCAGTTTAGGGGGCTACGAGCAGTACTTC,CASSLGGYEQYF
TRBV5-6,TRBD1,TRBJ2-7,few,TGTGCCAGCAGCCCCGGGACAGGTACCTACGAGCAGTACTTC,CASSPGTGTYEQYF
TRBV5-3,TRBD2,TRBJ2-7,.,TGTGCCAGAAGCCCCGTTGCGCTTAGCGGGGGCGAAGGGGGAATCTACGAGCAGTACTTC,CARSPVALSGGEGGIYEQYF
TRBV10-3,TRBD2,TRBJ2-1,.,TGTGCCATCAGTGGACCAAGGATAGAGCGGGGGGGCGATGAGCAGTTCTTC,CAISGPRIERGGDEQFF
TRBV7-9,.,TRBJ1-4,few,TGTGCCAGCACCAATCTGCGGGACCAGAATGAAAAACTGTTTTTT,CASTNLRDQNEKLFF
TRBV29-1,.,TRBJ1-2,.,TGCAGCGTCGACGGGGGATGGGACTATGGCTACACCTTC,CSVDGGWDYGYTF
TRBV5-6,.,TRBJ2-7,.,TGTGCCAGCAGCTTTCGGAACTCCTACGAGCAGTACTTC,CASSFRNSYEQYF
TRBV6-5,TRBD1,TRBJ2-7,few,TGTGCCAGCAGCCTGACAGGGTCATTTACCTACGAGCAGTACTTC,CASSLTGSFTYEQYF
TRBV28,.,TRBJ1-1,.,TGTGCCAGCAGCGCACTACAGGAGAACACTGAAGCTTTCTTT,CASSALQENTEAFF
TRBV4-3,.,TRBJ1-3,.,TGCGCCAGCAGCCAAGTCGTAACAGCCAACGGCTTCTCTGGAAACACCATATATTTT,CASSQVVTANGFSGNTIYF
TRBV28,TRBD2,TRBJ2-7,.,TGTGCCAGCAGGGGACTAGCGGGAGGCAACGAGCAGTACTTC,CASRGLAGGNEQYF
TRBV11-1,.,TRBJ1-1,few,TGTGCCAGCAGCCCCCAGGCGATCCCGAACACTGAAGCTTTCTTT,CASSPQAIPNTEAFF
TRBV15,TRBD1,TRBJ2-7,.,TGTGCCACCAGCATGTACAGGGGGGACGAGCAGTACTTC,CATSMYRGDEQYF
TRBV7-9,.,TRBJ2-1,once,TGTGCCAGCAGCTTAGACGGTGCCAGTGAGCAGTTCTTC,CASSLDGASEQFF
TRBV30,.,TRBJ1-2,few,TGTGCCTGGAGCCCCGGGGTGAACTATGGCTACACCTTC,CAWSPGVNYGYTF
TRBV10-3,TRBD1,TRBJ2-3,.,TGTGCCATCAGTGAGTCGACGGGACAGGGCATCACAGATACGCAGTATTTT,CAISESTGQGITDTQYF
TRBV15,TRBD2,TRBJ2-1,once,TGTGCCACCAGCAGAGATCTTGGGACTAGCGGAGTGGGGGAGCAGTTCTTC,CATSRDLGTSGVGEQFF
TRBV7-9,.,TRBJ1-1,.,TGTGCCAGCAGCTTAGTCAACACAGAAGCTTTCTTT,CASSLVNTEAFF
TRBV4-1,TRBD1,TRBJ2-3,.,TGCGCCAGCAGCCCGGGGACAGATCCGAAACCTAGCACAGATACGCAGTATTTT,CASSPGTDPKPSTDTQYF
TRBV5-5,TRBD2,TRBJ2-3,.,TGTGCCAGCAGCTGGACTAGCGGGATTAGCACAGATACGCAGTATTTT,CASSWTSGISTDTQYF
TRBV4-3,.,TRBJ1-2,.,TGCGCCAGCAGCCAAGATCCCGGGGTACAGGGACGGGGGCATGGCTACACCTTC,CASSQDPGVQGRGHGYTF
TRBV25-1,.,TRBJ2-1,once,TGTGCCAGCAGTGAATGGGGGGAATTGAGAGAGCAGTTCTTC,CASSEWGELREQFF
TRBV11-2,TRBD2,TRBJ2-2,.,TGTGCCAGCAGCCCCCTAGCGGGAGTATCCGGGGAGCTGTTTTTT,CASSPLAGVSGELFF
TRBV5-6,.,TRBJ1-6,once,TGTGCCAGCAGCTTCCTCCAGGGCGTGAATTCACCCCTCCACTTT,CASSFLQGVNSPLHF
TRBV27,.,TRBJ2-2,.,TGTGCCAGCAGTTTCGGCACCGGGGAGCTGTTTTTT,CASSFGTGELFF
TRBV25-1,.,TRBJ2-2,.,TGTGCCAGCAGTGAATACCCGGACGGCGCGAACACCGGGGAGCTGTTTTTT,CASSEYPDGANTGELFF
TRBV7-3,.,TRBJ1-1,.,TGTGCCAGCAGCGGAGGTCGGGGGATGAACACTGAAGCTTTCTTT,CASSGGRGMNTEAFF
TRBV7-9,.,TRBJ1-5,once,TGTGCCAGCAGCTTAGAAGGGGGGGTGGGCAATCAGCCCCAGCATTTT,CASSLEGGVGNQPQHF
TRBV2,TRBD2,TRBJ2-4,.,TGTGCCAGCAGTGTACTAGCGGGAGAACGGGGGATAGCCAAAAACATTCAGTACTTC,CASSVLAGERGIAKNIQYF
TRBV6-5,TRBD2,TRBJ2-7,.,TGTGCCAGCAGGGATGGGACTAGCGCCTACGAGCAGTACTTC,CASRDGTSAYEQYF
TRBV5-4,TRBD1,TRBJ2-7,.,TGTGCCAGCAGCTTACAGGGGGACTACGAGCAGTACTTC,CASSLQGDYEQYF
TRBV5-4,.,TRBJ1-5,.,TGTGCCAGCAGCTATGGACAGAGCAATCAGCCCCAGCATTTT,CASSYGQSNQPQHF
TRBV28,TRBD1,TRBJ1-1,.,TGTGCCAGCAGTTTAGACAGGGGACCTGAAGCTTTCTTT,CASSLDRGPEAFF
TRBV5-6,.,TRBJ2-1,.,TGTGCCAGCAGCTTGACTGAGACCTACAATGAGCAGTTCTTC,CASSLTETYNEQFF
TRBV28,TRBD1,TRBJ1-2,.,TGTGCCAGCATCGCGGGACAGACCTATGGCTACACCTTC,CASIAGQTYGYTF
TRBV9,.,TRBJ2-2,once,TGTGCCAGCAGCGTACAACAGATCCCCGGGGAGCTGTTTTTT,CASSVQQIPGELFF
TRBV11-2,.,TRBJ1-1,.,TGTGCCAGCAGCTTACACGGTCCGGGGGCGGGTGACACTGAAGCTTTCTTT,CASSLHGPGAGDTEAFF
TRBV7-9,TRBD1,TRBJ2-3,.,TGTGCCAGCAGCTCGGACAGGGGGCCAAGCACAGATACGCAGTATTTT,CASSSDRGPSTDTQYF
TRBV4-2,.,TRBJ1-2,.,TGTGCCAGCAGCCAAGATCACGACTCGCAGACGGGCTACACCTTC,CASSQDHDSQTGYTF
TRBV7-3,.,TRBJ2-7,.,TGTGCCAGCAGCCCCCACCCTGGCGACTACGAGCAGTACTTC,CASSPHPGDYEQYF
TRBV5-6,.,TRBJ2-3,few,TGTGCCAGCAGCCCAACCCGGGACAACACAGATACGCAGTATTTT,CASSPTRDNTDTQYF
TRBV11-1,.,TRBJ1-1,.,TGTGCCAGCAGCCCCGTGAACACTGAAGCTTTCTTT,CASSPVNTEAFF
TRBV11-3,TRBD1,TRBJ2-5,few,TGTGCCAGCAGCTTGGACAGGTCCCAAGAGACCCAGTACTTC,CASSLDRSQETQYF
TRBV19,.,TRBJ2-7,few,TGTGCCAGTAGTATCTCGTCGGGGGCTTACGAGCAGTACTTC,CASSISSGAYEQYF
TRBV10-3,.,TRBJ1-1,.,TGTGCCATCAGTGAGGGAGGGACCGCCGAAGCTTTCTTT,CAISEGGTAEAFF